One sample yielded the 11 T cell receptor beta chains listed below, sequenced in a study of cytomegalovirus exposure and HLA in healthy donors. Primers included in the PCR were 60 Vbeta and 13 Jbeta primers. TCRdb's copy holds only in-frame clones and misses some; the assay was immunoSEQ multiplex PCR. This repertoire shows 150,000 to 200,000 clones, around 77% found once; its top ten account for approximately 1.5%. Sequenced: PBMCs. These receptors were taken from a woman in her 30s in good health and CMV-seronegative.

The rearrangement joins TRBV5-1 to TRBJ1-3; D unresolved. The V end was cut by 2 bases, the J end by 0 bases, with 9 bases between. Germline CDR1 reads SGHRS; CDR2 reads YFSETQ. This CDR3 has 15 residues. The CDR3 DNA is TGCGCCAGCAGCTTAATGTCATTCTCTGGAAACACCATATATTTT. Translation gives CASSLMSFSGNTIYF.

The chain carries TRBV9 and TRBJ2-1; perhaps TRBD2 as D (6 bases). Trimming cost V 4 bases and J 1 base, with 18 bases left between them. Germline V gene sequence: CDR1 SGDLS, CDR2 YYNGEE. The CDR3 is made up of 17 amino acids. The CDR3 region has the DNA TGTGCCAGCAGCCCATCAATTAGCGGCAATTCCTACAATGAGCAGTTCTTC. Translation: CASSPSISGNSYNEQFF.

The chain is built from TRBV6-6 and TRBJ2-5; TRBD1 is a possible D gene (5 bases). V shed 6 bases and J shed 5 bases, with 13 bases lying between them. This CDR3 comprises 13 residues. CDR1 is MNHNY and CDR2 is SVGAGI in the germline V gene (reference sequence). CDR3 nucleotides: TGTGCCAGCAGCCGACAGCGTTTGGAGACCCAGTACTTC. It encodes CASSRQRLETQYF.

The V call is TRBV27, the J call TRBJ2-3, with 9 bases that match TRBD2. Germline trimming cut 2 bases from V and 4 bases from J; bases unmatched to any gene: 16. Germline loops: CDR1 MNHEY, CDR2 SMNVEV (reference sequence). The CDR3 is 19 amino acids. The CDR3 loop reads CASSLVGGGLAGPPDTQYF. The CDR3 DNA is TGTGCCAGCAGTTTAGTAGGTGGTGGGCTAGCGGGGCCCCCAGATACGCAGTATTTT.

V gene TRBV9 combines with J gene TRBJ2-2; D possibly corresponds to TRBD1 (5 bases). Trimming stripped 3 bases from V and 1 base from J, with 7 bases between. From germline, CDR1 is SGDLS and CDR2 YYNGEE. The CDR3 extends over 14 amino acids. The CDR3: CASSGGQNTGELFF. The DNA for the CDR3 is TGTGCCAGCAGCGGCGGACAGAACACCGGGGAGCTGTTTTTT. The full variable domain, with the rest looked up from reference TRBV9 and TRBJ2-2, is DSGVTQTPKHLITATGQRVTLRCSPRSGDLSVYWYQQSLDQGLQFLIQYYNGEERAKGNILERFSAQQFPDLHSELNLSSLELGDSALYFCASSGGQNTGELFFGEGSRLTVL.

CDR3 DNA: TGTGCCAGCAGTTCCGAGGGGGTAGCGACTGAAGCTTTCTTT. The encoded protein is CASSSEGVATEAFF. The chain links TRBV2 to TRBJ1-1; D is possibly TRBD1 (6 bases). The CDR3 covers 14 residues. V was cut by 5 bases and J by 5 bases, with 15 bases left in between. CDR1 SNHLY and CDR2 FYNNEI come from the germline V gene.

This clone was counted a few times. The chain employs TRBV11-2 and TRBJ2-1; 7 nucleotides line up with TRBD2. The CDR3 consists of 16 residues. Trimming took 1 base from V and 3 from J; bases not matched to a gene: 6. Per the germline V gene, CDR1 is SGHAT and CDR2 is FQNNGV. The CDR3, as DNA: TGTGCCAGCAGCTTAGTAAGGGAGGGTCTCTACAATGAGCAGTTCTTC. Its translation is CASSLVREGLYNEQFF. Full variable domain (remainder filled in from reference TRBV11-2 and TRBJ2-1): EAGVAQSPRYKIIEKRQSVAFWCNPISGHATLYWYQQILGQGPKLLIQFQNNGVVDDSQLPKDRFSAERLKGVDSTLKIQPAKLEDSAVYLCASSLVREGLYNEQFFGPGTRLTVL.

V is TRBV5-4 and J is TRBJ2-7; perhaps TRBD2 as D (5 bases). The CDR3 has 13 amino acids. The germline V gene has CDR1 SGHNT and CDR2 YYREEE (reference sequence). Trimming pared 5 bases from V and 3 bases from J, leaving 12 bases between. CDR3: CASRFGLSYEQYF. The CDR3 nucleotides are TGTGCCAGCAGGTTTGGACTGAGCTACGAGCAGTACTTC.

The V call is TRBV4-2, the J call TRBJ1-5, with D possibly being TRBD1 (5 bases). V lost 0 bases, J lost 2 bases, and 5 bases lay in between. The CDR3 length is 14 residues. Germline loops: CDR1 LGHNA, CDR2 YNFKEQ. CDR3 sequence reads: CASSQEQGNQPQHF. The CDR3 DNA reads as TGTGCCAGCAGCCAAGAACAGGGCAATCAGCCCCAGCATTTT.

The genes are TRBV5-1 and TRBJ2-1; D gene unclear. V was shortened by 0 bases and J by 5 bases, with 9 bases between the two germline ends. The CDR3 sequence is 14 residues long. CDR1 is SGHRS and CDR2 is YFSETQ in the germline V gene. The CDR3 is CASSLANRNNEQFF. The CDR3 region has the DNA TGCGCCAGCAGCTTGGCCAACAGAAACAATGAGCAGTTCTTC.

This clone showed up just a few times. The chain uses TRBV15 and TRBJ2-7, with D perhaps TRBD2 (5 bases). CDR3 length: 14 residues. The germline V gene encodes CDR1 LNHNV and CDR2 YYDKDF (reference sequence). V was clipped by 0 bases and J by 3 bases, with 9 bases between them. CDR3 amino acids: CATSRDAGIYEQYF. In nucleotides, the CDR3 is TGTGCCACCAGCAGAGATGCCGGGATCTACGAGCAGTACTTC.